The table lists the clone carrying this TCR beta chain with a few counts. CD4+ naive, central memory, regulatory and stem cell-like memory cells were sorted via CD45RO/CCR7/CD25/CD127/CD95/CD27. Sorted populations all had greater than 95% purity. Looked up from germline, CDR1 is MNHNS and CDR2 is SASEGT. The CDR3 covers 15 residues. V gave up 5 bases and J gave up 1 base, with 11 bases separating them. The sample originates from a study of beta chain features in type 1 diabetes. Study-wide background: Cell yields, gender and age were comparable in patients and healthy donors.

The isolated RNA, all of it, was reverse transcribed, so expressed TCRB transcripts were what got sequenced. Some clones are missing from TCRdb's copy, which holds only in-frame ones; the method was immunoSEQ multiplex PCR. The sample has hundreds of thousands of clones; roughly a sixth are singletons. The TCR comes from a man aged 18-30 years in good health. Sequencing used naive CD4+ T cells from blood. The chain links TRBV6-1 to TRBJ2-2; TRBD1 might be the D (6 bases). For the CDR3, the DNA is TGTGCCAGCAGTTCAGGGGCGCGGAACACCGGGGAGCTGTTTTTT. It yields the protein CASSSGARNTGELFF.